This T cell receptor beta chain was captured by sequencing in a study of Tregs in tolerant kidney transplant recipients. The CDR3 is 14 residues long. Germline V CDR1 and CDR2: LGHNA, YSLEER. V shed 0 bases and J shed 5 bases, with 11 bases lying between them. Unstimulated regulatory T cells (CD4+CD25+CD127-), CD4+CD25- non-regulatory cells, CD4 and CD8 cells were FACS-sorted from thawed PBMCs. A word on this clone: The antigen is unknown.

Notes on the study in general: Activated donor B cell expansion appeared to reveal the most relevant donor-specific TCRbeta repertoire.

The data were produced by immunoSEQ multiplex PCR, yet TCRdb's version contains in-frame clones alone and is incomplete. The data contain approximately 60,000 clones, about four fifths of them seen just once; the ten biggest clones take up around 5.2%. This receptor was obtained from a human donor in good health. J is TRBJ2-7 and V is TRBV4-3; no clear D. The sequencing input was CD4+ T cells from blood. This CDR3 reads CASSQDLVTDEQYF. In DNA form, the CDR3 reads TGCGCCAGCAGCCAAGACCTGGTTACGGACGAGCAGTACTTC.